Each of the 27 T cell receptor beta chains below was sequenced from the same sample in a study of blood T cell repertoires in COVID-19. Profiled with immunoSEQ multiplex PCR; TCRdb holds only in-frame clones, not every one. The table records 140,000 or so clones, approximately 80% of them present only once. Sequenced input: peripheral blood. These receptors were collected from a woman aged 50 to 60 with acute or convalescent COVID-19.

The chain recombines TRBV6-6 with TRBJ1-1, with D perhaps TRBD1 (6 bases). Trimming pared 3 bases from V and 4 bases from J, leaving 15 bases between. CDR1 MNHNY and CDR2 SVGAGI come from the germline V gene (reference sequence). This CDR3 region has 15 residues. In nucleotides, the CDR3 is TGTGCCAGCAGTTATTGGGGGGGCGCGGGCACTGAAGCTTTCTTT. Encoded protein: CASSYWGGAGTEAFF.

This clone turned up a few times. This sequence joins TRBV12-3 or TRBV12-4 and TRBJ1-5; D is undetermined. CDR3 length: 13 amino acids. Trimming stripped 5 bases from V and 6 bases from J, with 11 bases between. CDR3 amino acids: CASSPSRSQPQHF. CDR3 DNA: TGTGCCAGCAGTCCCTCCCGCAGTCAGCCCCAGCATTTT.

V usage is TRBV30 and J usage is TRBJ2-1; D unclear. From germline, CDR1 is GTSNPN and CDR2 SVGIG (reference sequence). Trimming shortened V by 4 bases and J by 8 bases, and 21 bases separated the two germline ends. The CDR3 sequence is 15 residues long. The CDR3 sequence: CAWNPGSSRFDEQFF. DNA of the CDR3: TGTGCCTGGAACCCGGGTAGCTCGCGATTCGATGAGCAGTTCTTC.

The chain couples TRBV6-5 to TRBJ1-4; 9 bases map to TRBD1. Looked up from germline, CDR1 is MNHEY and CDR2 is SVGAGI. The CDR3 has 14 amino acids. The junction had 6 bases not matched to a gene; V was cut back by 6 bases and J by 7 bases. The CDR3 loop reads CASRWDRAGEKLFF. The CDR3 DNA reads TGTGCCAGCAGGTGGGACAGGGCTGGTGAAAAACTGTTTTTT.

Here the CDR3 DNA reads TGTGCCACCCGACAGGGGGCAGGCAATCAGCCCCAGCATTTT. Translated, it gives CATRQGAGNQPQHF. V and J are TRBV6-6 and TRBJ1-5; 10 positions match TRBD1. The CDR3 sequence is 14 residues long. Germline CDR1 and CDR2: MNHNY and SVGAGI (reference sequence). Trimming took 10 bases from V and 2 from J; bases not matched to a gene: 5.

The V and J genes are TRBV24-1 and TRBJ1-1, with a tentative D call TRBD1 (5 bases). CDR1 and CDR2 (germline): KGHDR, SFDVKD. CDR3 length: 14 residues. Trimming shortened V by 9 bases and J by 2 bases, and 15 bases separated the two germline ends. The CDR3 here is CATRSREENTEAFF. DNA of the CDR3: TGTGCCACCCGGTCCAGGGAGGAAAACACTGAAGCTTTCTTT.

This chain uses TRBV4-2 with TRBJ2-3; 9 bases line up with TRBD2. Germline V gives CDR1 LGHNA, CDR2 YNFKEQ. The CDR3 consists of 18 residues. V dropped 1 base and J dropped 2; count of bases not matched to a gene: 10. This CDR3 reads CASSQGASSGVFTDTQYF. The CDR3 nucleotides are TGTGCCAGCAGCCAAGGGGCGTCTAGCGGGGTCTTCACAGATACGCAGTATTTT.

This clone was observed a single time. The chain is built from TRBV6-2 or TRBV6-3 and TRBJ1-2; D unclear. V lost 2 bases to trimming and J lost 9 bases, with 13 bases between them. Germline CDR1 and CDR2: MNHEY and SVGEGT. This CDR3 comprises 13 residues. This CDR3 reads CASSYEPRGSYTF. The CDR3 nucleotides are TGTGCCAGCAGTTACGAACCCCGAGGGAGCTACACCTTC.

This clone was observed a few times. This sequence joins TRBV6-5 and TRBJ1-2; TRBD1 agrees at 7 bases. Germline V gene data show CDR1 as MNHEY and CDR2 as SVGAGI. The CDR3 has 12 residues. J gave up 3 bases and V 5 bases, and 0 bases lay outside the gene matches. The DNA of the CDR3 is TGTGCCAGCAGTACAGGGGACTATGGCTACACCTTC. Encoded protein: CASSTGDYGYTF.

The genes are TRBV4-1 and TRBJ2-2; D is possibly TRBD1 (7 bases). Germline V gene sequence: CDR1 MGHRA, CDR2 YSYEKL. The CDR3 has 15 amino acids. Trimming took off 1 base at V and 5 bases at J, with 11 bases between the two ends. CDR3 in DNA: TGCGCCAGCAGCCAAGCAGGGGGGAAAACCGGGGAGCTGTTTTTT. The encoded protein is CASSQAGGKTGELFF.

The rearrangement uses TRBV18 and TRBJ1-1; D unclear. This CDR3 comprises 13 residues. Looked up from germline, CDR1 is KGHSH and CDR2 is LQKENI. V lost 2 bases and J lost 5, with 9 bases in between. CDR3 in DNA: TGTGCCAGCTCACCAAGACGGGATACTGAAGCTTTCTTT. This encodes CASSPRRDTEAFF.

The genes are TRBV30 and TRBJ1-2; TRBD1 agrees at 7 bases. This CDR3 is built from 13 residues. Losses at the gene ends were 0 bases for V and 6 bases for J; bases not matched to a gene: 4. Germline V CDR1 and CDR2: GTSNPN, SVGIG (reference sequence). CDR3 region: CAWSVVQGNGYTF. In DNA form, the CDR3 reads TGTGCCTGGAGTGTAGTACAGGGGAATGGCTACACCTTC.

J is TRBJ1-2 and V is TRBV11-1, with D unresolved. Per the germline V gene, CDR1 is SGHAT and CDR2 is FQDESV (reference sequence). CDR3 length: 15 amino acids. Trimming cost V 1 base and J 6 bases, with 15 bases left between them. The CDR3 loop is CASSLDGVSRDGYTF. CDR3 DNA sequence: TGTGCCAGCAGCTTAGACGGGGTGAGCCGGGATGGCTACACCTTC.

The V gene is TRBV11-1, the J gene TRBJ2-2; D gene uncertain. V was cut by 0 bases and J by 0 bases, with 2 bases left in between. Germline loops: CDR1 SGHAT, CDR2 FQDESV (reference sequence). The CDR3 has 14 residues. CDR3 sequence (DNA): TGTGCCAGCAGCTTAGCCGCGAACACCGGGGAGCTGTTTTTT. This translates into CASSLAANTGELFF.

This clone appeared once. J is TRBJ1-2 and V is TRBV11-2; D is undetermined. Germline V lookup: CDR1 SGHAT, CDR2 FQNNGV. The CDR3 runs to 15 residues. Deletions cut 3 bases from V and 8 bases from J, with 19 bases between. CDR3: CASSFTDLRRGGYTF. CDR3 DNA: TGTGCCAGCAGCTTTACGGACCTTCGCCGGGGAGGCTACACCTTC.

CDR3 protein: CASSLTNEETQYF. In DNA, the CDR3 is TGTGCCAGCAGCTTAACTAATGAAGAGACCCAGTACTTC. The gene calls are TRBV7-2 and TRBJ2-5; D is unresolved. V gave up 2 bases and J gave up 3 bases, with 7 bases separating them. The CDR3 extends over 13 amino acids. Germline lookup yields CDR1 SGHTA and CDR2 FQGNSA. Looking up the rest from reference TRBV7-2 and TRBJ2-5 gives the full variable domain: GAGVSQSPSNKVTEKGKDVELRCDPISGHTALYWYRQSLGQGLEFLIYFQGNSAPDKSGLPSDRFSAERTGGSVSTLTIQRTQQEDSAVYLCASSLTNEETQYFGPGTRLLVL.

This sequence joins TRBV3-1 (or the pseudogene TRBV3-2) and TRBJ1-1, with D perhaps TRBD1 (5 bases). In germline, CDR1 is LGHDT, CDR2 YNNKEL (reference sequence). The CDR3 runs 14 residues. V was clipped by 2 bases and J by 7 bases, with 14 bases between them. The CDR3 loop is CASSQNDWGGEAFF. The CDR3, as DNA: TGTGCCAGCAGCCAAAATGATTGGGGGGGTGAAGCTTTCTTT.

This chain uses TRBV6-1 with TRBJ1-6; 7 nucleotides line up with TRBD1. Germline loops: CDR1 MNHNS, CDR2 SASEGT. Trimming at V came to 3 bases and at J to 2 bases, leaving 1 base not matched to a gene. This CDR3 contains 15 residues. This CDR3 reads CASSDTGAYNSPLHF. The CDR3 DNA is TGTGCCAGCAGTGACACAGGGGCCTATAATTCACCCCTCCACTTT.

The J gene is TRBJ1-2, the V gene TRBV4-1, with 12 bases lining up with TRBD1. CDR1 MGHRA and CDR2 YSYEKL come from the germline V gene. After removal of 4 bases from V and 6 bases from J, the junction contained 3 bases not matched to a gene. The CDR3 totals 14 residues. The CDR3 loop is CASSPGDRGHGYTF. The CDR3 region has the DNA TGCGCCAGCAGCCCCGGGGACAGGGGGCATGGCTACACCTTC.

The genes are TRBV5-6 and TRBJ1-5, with TRBD1 as a possible D gene (5 bases). The V end lost 2 bases, the J end lost 3 bases, and 15 bases lay between the germline ends. There are 16 residues in the CDR3. The V gene's germline CDR1 is SGHDT and CDR2 YYEEEE. The CDR3 loop reads CASSFYAGEVNQPQHF. The CDR3 DNA reads TGTGCCAGCAGCTTTTACGCGGGGGAGGTCAATCAGCCCCAGCATTTT.

The table lists this clone with a count of one. CDR3 sequence (DNA): TGCGCCAGCAGTGAGTCGATTTCGGGGTTGAGCAATCAGCCCCAGCATTTT. Its translation is CASSESISGLSNQPQHF. The chain has TRBV10-2 and TRBJ1-5; D not certain. The length of the CDR3 is 17 residues. V lost 0 bases and J 1 base, leaving 13 bases between the germline ends. Looked up from germline, CDR1 is WSHSY and CDR2 is SAAADI.

The chain links TRBV6-5 to TRBJ2-1; 7 bases align to TRBD2. Per germline, CDR1 MNHEY and CDR2 SVGAGI. V lost 6 bases and J lost 7; bases outside the gene matches: 6. The length of the CDR3 is 13 residues. CDR3 residues: CASRRDYPNEQFF. In DNA, the CDR3 is TGTGCCAGCAGGAGGGACTACCCGAATGAGCAGTTCTTC.

The chain links TRBV5-4 to TRBJ1-1, with D tentatively TRBD1 (5 bases). The V and J ends lost 5 bases and 3 bases respectively, with 20 bases between them. The germline V gene has CDR1 SGHNT and CDR2 YYREEE (reference sequence). This CDR3 comprises 16 residues. CDR3 sequence reads: CASRPKDNLVHTEAFF. CDR3 in DNA: TGTGCCAGCAGACCGAAGGACAATTTGGTTCACACTGAAGCTTTCTTT.

V gene TRBV7-9 combines with J gene TRBJ2-5; D gene ambiguous. The CDR3 loop spans 13 amino acids. The ends were cut back, 0 bases at V and 5 bases at J, with 7 bases in the middle. The germline gives CDR1 SEHNR, CDR2 FQNEAQ (reference sequence). The CDR3 region has the DNA TGTGCCAGCAGCTTAGCGGGCAGTGAGACCCAGTACTTC. It translates to CASSLAGSETQYF.

J is TRBJ2-1 and V is TRBV4-3; D uncertain. The germline V gene has CDR1 LGHNA and CDR2 YSLEER. The V end was cut by 0 bases, the J end by 4 bases, with 10 bases between. There are 15 residues in the CDR3. The CDR3 DNA is TGCGCCAGCAGCCAAGATTTGACATTTTACAATGAGCAGTTCTTC. It specifies CASSQDLTFYNEQFF.

The chain links TRBV27 to TRBJ2-2; no firm D call. Trimming took 1 base from V and 1 from J, leaving 4 bases between them. Germline V gene data show CDR1 as MNHEY and CDR2 as SMNVEV (reference sequence). This CDR3 spans 14 amino acids. In DNA form, the CDR3 reads TGTGCCAGCAGTTTATACAGGAACACCGGGGAGCTGTTTTTT. Protein sequence: CASSLYRNTGELFF.

This clone was observed once. This chain connects TRBV12-3 or TRBV12-4 to TRBJ1-5; 7 bases map to TRBD1. The CDR3 has 13 amino acids. V lost 6 bases to trimming and J lost 6 bases; unmatched junction nucleotides: 5. CDR3 nucleotide sequence: TGTGCCAGCAGCAGACAGGGTACTCAGCCCCAGCATTTT. It yields the protein CASSRQGTQPQHF.